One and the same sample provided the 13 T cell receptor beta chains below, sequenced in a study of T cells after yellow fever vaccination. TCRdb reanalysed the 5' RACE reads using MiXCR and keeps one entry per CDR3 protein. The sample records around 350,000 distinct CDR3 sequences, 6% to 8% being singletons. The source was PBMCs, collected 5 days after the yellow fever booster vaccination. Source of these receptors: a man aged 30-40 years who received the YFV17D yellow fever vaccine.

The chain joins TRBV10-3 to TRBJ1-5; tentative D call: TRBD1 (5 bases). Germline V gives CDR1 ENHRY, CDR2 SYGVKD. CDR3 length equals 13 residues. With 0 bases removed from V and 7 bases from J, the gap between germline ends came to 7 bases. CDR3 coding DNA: TGTGCCATCAGTGAGTCCGAGGGGCAGCCCCAGCATTTT. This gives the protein CAISESEGQPQHF.

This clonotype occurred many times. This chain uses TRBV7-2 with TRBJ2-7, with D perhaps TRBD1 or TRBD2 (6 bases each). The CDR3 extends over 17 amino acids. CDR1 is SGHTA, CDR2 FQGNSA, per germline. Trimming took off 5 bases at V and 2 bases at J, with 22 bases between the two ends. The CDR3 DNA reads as TGTGCCAGCAGCCCGGGAGACAGGAGACAAACAACCTACGAGCAGTACTTC. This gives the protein CASSPGDRRQTTYEQYF.

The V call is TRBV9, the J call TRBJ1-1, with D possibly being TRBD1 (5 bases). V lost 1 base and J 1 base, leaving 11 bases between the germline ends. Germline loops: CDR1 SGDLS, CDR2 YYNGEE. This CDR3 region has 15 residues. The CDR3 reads CASSVSGQANTEAFF. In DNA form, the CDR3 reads TGTGCCAGCAGCGTATCGGGGCAAGCGAACACTGAAGCTTTCTTT. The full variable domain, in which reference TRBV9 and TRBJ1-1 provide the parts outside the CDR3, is DSGVTQTPKHLITATGQRVTLRCSPRSGDLSVYWYQQSLDQGLQFLIQYYNGEERAKGNILERFSAQQFPDLHSELNLSSLELGDSALYFCASSVSGQANTEAFFGQGTRLTVV.

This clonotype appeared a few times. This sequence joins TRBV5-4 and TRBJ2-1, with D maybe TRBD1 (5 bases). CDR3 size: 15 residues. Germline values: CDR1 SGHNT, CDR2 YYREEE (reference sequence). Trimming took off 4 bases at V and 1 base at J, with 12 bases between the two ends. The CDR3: CASSGRVWSYNEQFF. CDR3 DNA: TGTGCCAGCAGCGGCAGGGTATGGTCCTACAATGAGCAGTTCTTC. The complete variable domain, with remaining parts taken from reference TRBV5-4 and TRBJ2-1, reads ETGVTQSPTHLIKTRGQQVTLRCSSQSGHNTVSWYQQALGQGPQFIFQYYREEENGRGNFPPRFSGLQFPNYSSELNVNALELDDSALYLCASSGRVWSYNEQFFGPGTRLTVL.

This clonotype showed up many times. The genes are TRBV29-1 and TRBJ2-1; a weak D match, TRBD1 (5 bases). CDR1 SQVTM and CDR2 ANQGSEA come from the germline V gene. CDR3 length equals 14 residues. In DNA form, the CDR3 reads TGCGCTCTTACCATAGGGGCACTTCGGAATGAGCAGTTCTTC. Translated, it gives CALTIGALRNEQFF.

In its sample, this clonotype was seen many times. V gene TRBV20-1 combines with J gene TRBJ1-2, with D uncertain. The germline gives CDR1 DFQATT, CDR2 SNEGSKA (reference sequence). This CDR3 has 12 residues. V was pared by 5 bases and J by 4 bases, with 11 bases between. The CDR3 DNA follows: TGCAGTGCTCTCCGACAACCCTATGGCTACACCTTC. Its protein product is CSALRQPYGYTF.

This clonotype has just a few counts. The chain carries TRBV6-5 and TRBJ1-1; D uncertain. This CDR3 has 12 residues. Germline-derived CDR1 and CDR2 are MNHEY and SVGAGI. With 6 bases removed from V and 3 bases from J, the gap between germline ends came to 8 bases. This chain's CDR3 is CASRWGDTEAFF. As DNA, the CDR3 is TGTGCCAGCAGGTGGGGAGACACTGAAGCTTTCTTT.

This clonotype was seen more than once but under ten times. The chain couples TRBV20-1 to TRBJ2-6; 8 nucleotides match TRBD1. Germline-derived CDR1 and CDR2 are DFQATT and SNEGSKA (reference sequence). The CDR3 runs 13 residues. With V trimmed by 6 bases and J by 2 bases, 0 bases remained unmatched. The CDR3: CSADRAGANVLTF. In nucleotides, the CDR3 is TGCAGTGCGGACAGGGCTGGGGCCAACGTCCTGACTTTC.

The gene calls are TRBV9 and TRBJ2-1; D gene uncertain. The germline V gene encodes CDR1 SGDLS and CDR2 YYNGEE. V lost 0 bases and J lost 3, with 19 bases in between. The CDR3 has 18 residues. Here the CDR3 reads CASSVGAELGSVYNEQFF. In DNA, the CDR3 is TGTGCCAGCAGCGTAGGGGCTGAATTGGGCAGCGTCTACAATGAGCAGTTCTTC. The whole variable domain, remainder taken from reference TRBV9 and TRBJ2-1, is DSGVTQTPKHLITATGQRVTLRCSPRSGDLSVYWYQQSLDQGLQFLIQYYNGEERAKGNILERFSAQQFPDLHSELNLSSLELGDSALYFCASSVGAELGSVYNEQFFGPGTRLTVL.

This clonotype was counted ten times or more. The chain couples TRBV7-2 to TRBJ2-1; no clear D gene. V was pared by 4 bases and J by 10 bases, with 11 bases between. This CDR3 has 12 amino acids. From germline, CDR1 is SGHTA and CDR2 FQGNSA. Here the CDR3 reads CASSSLGGEQFF. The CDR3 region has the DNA TGTGCCAGCAGCTCACTTGGTGGGGAGCAGTTCTTC.

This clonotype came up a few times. DNA of the CDR3: TGTGCCAGAACCAGGGGGCGCGGGAGTTTAGGCACAGATACGCAGTATTTT. Amino acid sequence: CARTRGRGSLGTDTQYF. This sequence joins TRBV7-3 and TRBJ2-3; possibly TRBD1 for D (8 bases). The CDR3 is made up of 17 amino acids. V dropped 9 bases and J dropped 1 base, with 23 bases sitting between them. Looked up from germline, CDR1 is SGHTA and CDR2 is FQGTGA.

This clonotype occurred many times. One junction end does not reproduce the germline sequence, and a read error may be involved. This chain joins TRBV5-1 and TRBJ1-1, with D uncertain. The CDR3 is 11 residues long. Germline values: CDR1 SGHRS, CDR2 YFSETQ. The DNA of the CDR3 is TGCGCCAGCAACTTGGGGACTGAAGCTTTCTTT. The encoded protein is CASNLGTEAFF.

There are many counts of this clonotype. CDR3 bases: TGCGCCAGCAGTGAAGGCACCGGGGAGCTGTTTTTT. It yields the protein CASSEGTGELFF. This chain joins TRBV10-2 and TRBJ2-2; D remains ambiguous. The CDR3 runs to 12 residues. The V and J ends lost 3 bases and 4 bases respectively, with 3 bases between them. Germline loops: CDR1 WSHSY, CDR2 SAAADI.